These T cell receptor beta chains were read from a single sample in a study of long-term antiretroviral therapy in people with HIV. Libraries were prepared by immunoSEQ multiplex PCR; TCRdb keeps only in-frame clonotypes and omits some of them. The table shows about 30,000 clones, with around 85% occurring only once. Sample: unsorted PBMCs, taken about 5 years before starting antiretroviral therapy. These receptors originate from a man over 45 with HIV. Both conserved end residues are part of each CDR3. Fields, in order: J gene, D gene, clone size, V gene, CDR3 protein, CDR3 DNA. A D gene is named only where the DNA matches it firmly. Only some rows state a clone size, as once, few, many or a class for expanded clones.

j_call: TRBJ2-3
d_call: TRBD2
clone_size: NA
v_call: TRBV29-1
cdr3_aa: CSVEVPSGDTDTQYF
cdr3_nt: TGCAGCGTTGAAGTCCCTAGCGGGGACACAGATACGCAGTATTTT

j_call: TRBJ2-5
d_call: TRBD2
clone_size: NA
v_call: TRBV18
cdr3_aa: CASSPLAGEQETQYF
cdr3_nt: TGTGCCAGCTCACCACTAGCGGGGGAACAAGAGACCCAGTACTTC

j_call: TRBJ2-3
d_call: NA
clone_size: NA
v_call: TRBV2
cdr3_aa: CASSGLQSTDTQYF
cdr3_nt: TGTGCCAGCAGTGGTCTTCAAAGCACAGATACGCAGTATTTT

j_call: TRBJ2-1
d_call: TRBD1
clone_size: NA
v_call: TRBV19
cdr3_aa: CASSIAGQGNNEQFF
cdr3_nt: TGTGCCAGTAGTATAGCGGGACAGGGGAACAATGAGCAGTTCTTC

j_call: TRBJ2-2
d_call: TRBD2
clone_size: NA
v_call: TRBV5-1
cdr3_aa: CASSLTSGRYTGELFF
cdr3_nt: TGCGCCAGCAGCTTGACTAGCGGGAGATACACCGGGGAGCTGTTTTTT

j_call: TRBJ2-1
d_call: NA
clone_size: NA
v_call: TRBV7-3
cdr3_aa: CASSLLAIHPYNEQFF
cdr3_nt: TGTGCCAGCAGCTTACTAGCGATTCACCCCTACAATGAGCAGTTCTTC

j_call: TRBJ1-2
d_call: TRBD1
clone_size: NA
v_call: TRBV29-1
cdr3_aa: CSVSAETGAWGYTF
cdr3_nt: TGCAGCGTTTCGGCCGAGACAGGGGCCTGGGGCTACACCTTC

j_call: TRBJ1-2
d_call: NA
clone_size: NA
v_call: TRBV5-5
cdr3_aa: CASNMGAYGYTF
cdr3_nt: TGTGCCAGCAACATGGGGGCCTATGGCTACACCTTC

j_call: TRBJ2-2
d_call: TRBD1
clone_size: once
v_call: TRBV10-3
cdr3_aa: CAISDTGALNTGELFF
cdr3_nt: TGTGCCATCAGTGACACAGGGGCCCTGAACACCGGGGAGCTGTTTTTT

j_call: TRBJ1-2
d_call: NA
clone_size: NA
v_call: TRBV7-3
cdr3_aa: CASSPLGGEGYTF
cdr3_nt: TGTGCCAGCAGCCCTCTCGGAGGGGAAGGCTACACCTTC

j_call: TRBJ2-3
d_call: NA
clone_size: NA
v_call: TRBV10-1
cdr3_aa: CASSESFRPGMDTQYF
cdr3_nt: TGCGCCAGCAGTGAGTCTTTCCGCCCTGGTATGGATACGCAGTATTTT

j_call: TRBJ2-2
d_call: NA
clone_size: few
v_call: TRBV5-1
cdr3_aa: CASSLTRPGELFF
cdr3_nt: TGCGCCAGCAGCTTGACGCGCCCCGGGGAGCTGTTTTTT

j_call: TRBJ2-7
d_call: NA
clone_size: NA
v_call: TRBV6-5
cdr3_aa: CASKRTGYPYEQYF
cdr3_nt: TGTGCCAGCAAAAGAACAGGGTACCCCTACGAGCAGTACTTC

j_call: TRBJ2-7
d_call: NA
clone_size: NA
v_call: TRBV27
cdr3_aa: CASSFGQFWAF
cdr3_nt: TGTGCCAGCAGTTTCGGACAGTTCTGGGCCTTC

j_call: TRBJ2-1
d_call: NA
clone_size: NA
v_call: TRBV5-4
cdr3_aa: CASSLGNGRSYNEQFF
cdr3_nt: TGTGCCAGCAGCTTGGGGAATGGACGCTCCTACAATGAGCAGTTCTTC

j_call: TRBJ1-1
d_call: NA
clone_size: NA
v_call: TRBV5-6
cdr3_aa: CASSWTDTEAFF
cdr3_nt: TGTGCCAGCAGCTGGACAGACACTGAAGCTTTCTTT

j_call: TRBJ2-1
d_call: TRBD2
clone_size: NA
v_call: TRBV10-3
cdr3_aa: CAISDRRAGGQDNEQFF
cdr3_nt: TGTGCCATCAGTGACCGTAGGGCGGGGGGGCAGGACAATGAGCAGTTCTTC

j_call: TRBJ2-2
d_call: NA
clone_size: NA
v_call: TRBV10-3
cdr3_aa: CAISEVEGNGELFF
cdr3_nt: TGTGCCATCAGTGAGGTTGAAGGGAACGGGGAGCTGTTTTTT

j_call: TRBJ1-5
d_call: NA
clone_size: few
v_call: TRBV4-1
cdr3_aa: CASSHPGLNQPQHF
cdr3_nt: TGCGCCAGCAGCCACCCGGGACTCAATCAGCCCCAGCATTTT

j_call: TRBJ2-3
d_call: NA
clone_size: NA
v_call: TRBV5-1
cdr3_aa: CASRPQAGTDTQYF
cdr3_nt: TGCGCCAGCCGTCCCCAGGCGGGCACAGATACGCAGTATTTT

j_call: TRBJ1-2
d_call: NA
clone_size: once
v_call: TRBV6-5
cdr3_aa: CASSYQGFNYGYTF
cdr3_nt: TGTGCCAGCAGTTACCAGGGATTCAACTATGGCTACACCTTC

j_call: TRBJ2-5
d_call: TRBD2
clone_size: NA
v_call: TRBV10-1
cdr3_aa: CASSSGRLAGGEETQYF
cdr3_nt: TGCGCCAGCAGCAGTGGCCGGCTAGCGGGGGGTGAAGAGACCCAGTACTTC

j_call: TRBJ1-5
d_call: TRBD1
clone_size: NA
v_call: TRBV9
cdr3_aa: CASSLGTGSSNQPQHF
cdr3_nt: TGTGCCAGCAGCCTAGGGACAGGGTCTAGCAATCAGCCCCAGCATTTT

j_call: TRBJ1-1
d_call: NA
clone_size: NA
v_call: TRBV25-1
cdr3_aa: CASRGGDRDTEAFF
cdr3_nt: TGTGCCAGCAGGGGGGGGGATCGGGACACTGAAGCTTTCTTT

j_call: TRBJ2-7
d_call: TRBD2
clone_size: NA
v_call: TRBV6-6
cdr3_aa: CASSFIGRDPNEQYF
cdr3_nt: TGTGCCAGCAGTTTCATCGGGAGGGATCCCAACGAGCAGTACTTC

j_call: TRBJ1-6
d_call: TRBD1
clone_size: NA
v_call: TRBV2
cdr3_aa: CASRQDRAYNSPLHF
cdr3_nt: TGTGCCAGCAGGCAGGACAGGGCCTATAATTCACCCCTCCACTTT

j_call: TRBJ2-1
d_call: TRBD2
clone_size: once
v_call: TRBV19
cdr3_aa: CASSMGLAGTLLYNEQFF
cdr3_nt: TGTGCCAGTAGTATGGGGCTAGCGGGAACGCTCTTGTACAATGAGCAGTTCTTC

j_call: TRBJ2-1
d_call: NA
clone_size: NA
v_call: TRBV11-3
cdr3_aa: CASSRQAAGHNEQFF
cdr3_nt: TGTGCCAGCAGCCGACAGGCTGCGGGCCACAATGAGCAGTTCTTC

j_call: TRBJ2-1
d_call: TRBD1
clone_size: NA
v_call: TRBV7-8
cdr3_aa: CASSLGGQYNEQFF
cdr3_nt: TGTGCCAGCAGCTTAGGGGGACAGTACAATGAGCAGTTCTTC

j_call: TRBJ1-5
d_call: NA
clone_size: NA
v_call: TRBV6-5
cdr3_aa: CASSYPRGPQHF
cdr3_nt: TGTGCCAGCAGTTACCCCCGAGGGCCCCAGCATTTT

j_call: TRBJ2-7
d_call: TRBD2
clone_size: NA
v_call: TRBV7-2
cdr3_aa: CASSLGTSEHEQYF
cdr3_nt: TGTGCCAGCAGCCTAGGGACTAGCGAGCACGAGCAGTACTTC

j_call: TRBJ1-1
d_call: TRBD1
clone_size: NA
v_call: TRBV5-1
cdr3_aa: CASSTDRGNTEAFF
cdr3_nt: TGCGCCAGCAGCACCGACAGGGGAAACACTGAAGCTTTCTTT

j_call: TRBJ1-1
d_call: NA
clone_size: NA
v_call: TRBV27
cdr3_aa: CASCGAQANTEAFF
cdr3_nt: TGTGCCAGCTGTGGAGCCCAGGCGAACACTGAAGCTTTCTTT

j_call: TRBJ2-7
d_call: NA
clone_size: few
v_call: TRBV27
cdr3_aa: CASSARVGEQYF
cdr3_nt: TGTGCCAGCAGTGCAAGGGTTGGCGAGCAGTACTTC

j_call: TRBJ1-3
d_call: NA
clone_size: NA
v_call: TRBV7-6
cdr3_aa: CASSLGGSGGNTIYF
cdr3_nt: TGTGCCAGCAGCTTAGGAGGGTCGGGAGGAAACACCATATATTTT

j_call: TRBJ2-7
d_call: TRBD1
clone_size: NA
v_call: TRBV10-2
cdr3_aa: CATWTGGIGEQYF
cdr3_nt: TGCGCCACCTGGACAGGGGGTATAGGGGAGCAGTACTTC

j_call: TRBJ2-5
d_call: NA
clone_size: NA
v_call: TRBV21-1
cdr3_aa: CASSPPASAITETQYF
cdr3_nt: TGTGCCAGCAGCCCGCCGGCGTCAGCCATTACGGAGACCCAGTACTTC

j_call: TRBJ1-1
d_call: NA
clone_size: NA
v_call: TRBV7-7
cdr3_aa: CASSLDRNTEAFF
cdr3_nt: TGTGCCAGCAGCTTAGATAGGAACACTGAAGCTTTCTTT

j_call: TRBJ2-6
d_call: NA
clone_size: once
v_call: TRBV4-3
cdr3_aa: CASSRSGNSGANVLTF
cdr3_nt: TGCGCCAGCAGCCGATCGGGGAACTCTGGGGCCAACGTCCTGACTTTC

j_call: TRBJ2-1
d_call: TRBD2
clone_size: NA
v_call: TRBV25-1
cdr3_aa: CASSESPPTSGRLNEQFF
cdr3_nt: TGTGCCAGCAGTGAATCCCCCCCGACTAGCGGGAGATTAAATGAGCAGTTCTTC

j_call: TRBJ2-3
d_call: NA
clone_size: NA
v_call: TRBV7-9
cdr3_aa: CASSFARVTDTQYF
cdr3_nt: TGTGCCAGCAGCTTCGCCAGGGTGACAGATACGCAGTATTTT

j_call: TRBJ2-7
d_call: NA
clone_size: NA
v_call: TRBV5-5
cdr3_aa: CASSLAATSDEQYF
cdr3_nt: TGTGCCAGCAGCTTGGCCGCGACTAGTGACGAGCAGTACTTC

j_call: TRBJ1-5
d_call: TRBD1
clone_size: NA
v_call: TRBV10-3
cdr3_aa: CAISQGARGQPQHF
cdr3_nt: TGTGCCATCAGTCAGGGGGCCCGGGGTCAGCCCCAGCATTTT

j_call: TRBJ2-3
d_call: TRBD2
clone_size: NA
v_call: TRBV27
cdr3_aa: CASKAREGGTDTQYF
cdr3_nt: TGTGCCAGCAAAGCGCGGGAGGGAGGGACAGATACGCAGTATTTT

j_call: TRBJ1-6
d_call: NA
clone_size: NA
v_call: TRBV5-1
cdr3_aa: CASSLVEGGNSPLHF
cdr3_nt: TGCGCCAGCAGCTTGGTCGAAGGTGGTAATTCACCCCTCCACTTT

j_call: TRBJ2-2
d_call: NA
clone_size: NA
v_call: TRBV5-6
cdr3_aa: CASSQSIQGIWNTGELFF
cdr3_nt: TGTGCCAGCAGCCAGTCTATTCAGGGGATATGGAACACCGGGGAGCTGTTTTTT

j_call: TRBJ1-2
d_call: NA
clone_size: NA
v_call: TRBV28
cdr3_aa: CASTLGYGYTF
cdr3_nt: TGTGCCAGCACTCTGGGCTATGGCTACACCTTC

j_call: TRBJ2-7
d_call: NA
clone_size: large
v_call: TRBV7-2
cdr3_aa: CASSLAPPSGGLYEQYF
cdr3_nt: TGTGCCAGCAGCTTAGCCCCTCCCTCAGGTGGCCTGTACGAGCAGTACTTC

j_call: TRBJ2-7
d_call: NA
clone_size: NA
v_call: TRBV23-1
cdr3_aa: CASSQFTDHSYEQYF
cdr3_nt: TGCGCCAGCAGTCAATTTACGGACCACTCCTACGAGCAGTACTTC

j_call: TRBJ2-5
d_call: NA
clone_size: NA
v_call: TRBV7-9
cdr3_aa: CASSLETQYF
cdr3_nt: TGTGCCAGCAGCTTAGAGACCCAGTACTTC

j_call: TRBJ1-2
d_call: NA
clone_size: NA
v_call: TRBV30
cdr3_aa: CAWSPTFSGGYTF
cdr3_nt: TGTGCCTGGAGTCCCACCTTTAGCGGTGGCTACACCTTC